Listed here are 21 T cell receptor beta chains from one sample, sequenced in a study of PD-1 blockade in classical Hodgkin lymphoma. This table comes from immunoSEQ multiplex PCR, and its TCRdb copy is limited to in-frame clones, with some not included. Of some 50,000 clones detected, roughly 80% appear once; the ten largest clones hold approximately 12%. Time point defined: cycle 4 day 1 (C4D1), after six to seven weeks of nivolumab. After autologous stem cell transplantation all patients relapsed, and prior brentuximab vedotin exposure differed between cohorts. Sequencing used peripheral blood mononuclear cells (PBMCs), obtained before the fourth cycle of nivolumab. The receptor set was obtained from a human donor with classical Hodgkin lymphoma.

The rearrangement uses TRBV27 and TRBJ2-2; weak D call: TRBD1 (5 bases). The V gene's germline CDR1 is MNHEY and CDR2 SMNVEV (reference sequence). This CDR3 is 14 amino acids long. The V end lost 8 bases, the J end lost 6 bases, and 16 bases lay between the germline ends. CDR3 amino acids: CASLGVTTPGELFF. CDR3 coding DNA: TGTGCCAGCTTAGGGGTTACTACACCCGGGGAGCTGTTTTTT.

J is TRBJ1-2 and V is TRBV5-6; D is ambiguous. The CDR3 has 14 residues. Trimming pared 0 bases from V and 2 bases from J, leaving 8 bases between. Germline-derived CDR1 and CDR2 are SGHDT and YYEEEE. The DNA for the CDR3 is TGTGCCAGCAGCTTGGCTGACGGGAACTATGGCTACACCTTC. Translation: CASSLADGNYGYTF.

This chain links TRBV5-1 with TRBJ2-5, with D maybe TRBD2 (6 bases). Trimming removed 5 bases at V and 5 bases at J, with 19 bases between. The CDR3 is made up of 15 amino acids. The germline V gene encodes CDR1 SGHRS and CDR2 YFSETQ. In DNA form, the CDR3 reads TGCGCCAGCAGACCCATAGGGGAGGCCTCCGAGACCCAGTACTTC. It is translated as CASRPIGEASETQYF.

This clone appeared a single time. The rearrangement links TRBV15 to TRBJ2-1, with D possibly matching TRBD1 (6 bases). Germline assignment: CDR1 LNHNV and CDR2 YYDKDF (reference sequence). V was cut by 5 bases and J by 5 bases, with 10 bases left in between. This CDR3 is built from 13 residues. This CDR3 is CATSGGRHNEQFF. CDR3 nucleotides: TGTGCCACCAGCGGGGGCAGACACAATGAGCAGTTCTTC.

This clone has only a few counts. The rearrangement links TRBV5-1 to TRBJ2-1; 10 bases fit TRBD2. Trimming took 4 bases from V and 0 from J; bases not matched to a gene: 4. CDR1 is SGHRS and CDR2 is YFSETQ in the germline V gene. This CDR3 spans 16 amino acids. The CDR3 coding sequence is TGCGCCAGCAGCGAGTCTAGCGGGAGCTCCTACAATGAGCAGTTCTTC. It yields the protein CASSESSGSSYNEQFF.

This clone was detected only a few times. CDR3 protein: CASSLGLLMNTEAFF. Here the CDR3 DNA reads TGTGCCAGCAGCTTAGGCTTGCTTATGAACACTGAAGCTTTCTTT. The J gene is TRBJ1-1, the V gene TRBV7-9; no reliable D call. CDR3 length equals 15 residues. The germline gives CDR1 SEHNR, CDR2 FQNEAQ (reference sequence). Deletions cut 1 base from V and 0 bases from J, with 9 bases between.

The CDR3 loop is CASRGRGALEKLFF. The CDR3 DNA follows: TGTGCCAGCAGGGGAAGAGGGGCGCTTGAAAAACTGTTTTTT. The V gene is TRBV2, the J gene TRBJ1-4, with D possibly matching TRBD1 (5 bases). Germline CDR1 is SNHLY and CDR2 is FYNNEI. This CDR3 is 14 amino acids long. The V gene lost 6 bases and the J gene lost 7 bases, with 15 bases spanning the gap.

The chain is built from TRBV5-6 and TRBJ2-5; D remains ambiguous. Germline-derived CDR1 and CDR2 are SGHDT and YYEEEE. The CDR3 loop spans 13 amino acids. The V end was cut by 0 bases, the J end by 7 bases, with 10 bases between. CDR3 protein: CASSLEVFRTQYF. The CDR3 DNA is TGTGCCAGCAGCTTGGAGGTCTTTCGGACCCAGTACTTC.

This chain links TRBV28 with TRBJ1-2; 7 bases match TRBD1. J lost 3 bases, V lost 6 bases, and 4 bases had no gene match. The V gene's germline CDR1 is MDHEN and CDR2 SYDVKM. The CDR3 extends over 13 amino acids. In nucleotides, the CDR3 is TGTGCCAGCAGGGTTGACAGGGACTATGGCTACACCTTC. Protein sequence: CASRVDRDYGYTF.

This rearrangement joins TRBV9 to TRBJ2-2, with TRBD2 identical over 8 bases. Germline V gene lookup returns CDR1 SGDLS and CDR2 YYNGEE. This CDR3 is 16 amino acids long. The trim removed 1 base at V and 1 base at J, leaving 3 bases unmatched. Here the CDR3 DNA reads TGTGCCAGCAGCGTATACCTAGCGGGGAACACCGGGGAGCTGTTTTTT. It specifies CASSVYLAGNTGELFF. The whole variable domain, filled in from reference TRBV9 and TRBJ2-2, reads DSGVTQTPKHLITATGQRVTLRCSPRSGDLSVYWYQQSLDQGLQFLIQYYNGEERAKGNILERFSAQQFPDLHSELNLSSLELGDSALYFCASSVYLAGNTGELFFGEGSRLTVL.

The V and J genes are TRBV27 and TRBJ1-4; D may be TRBD1 (5 bases). Deletions cut 4 bases from V and 0 bases from J, with 12 bases between. There are 16 residues in the CDR3. The germline gives CDR1 MNHEY, CDR2 SMNVEV (reference sequence). For the CDR3, the DNA is TGTGCCAGCAGTTCCCGATACAGGACAACTAATGAAAAACTGTTTTTT. Its translation is CASSSRYRTTNEKLFF.

This clone was found many times. The chain has TRBV19 and TRBJ1-5; D is uncertain. V lost 3 bases, J lost 6 bases, and 9 bases lay in between. This CDR3 is 13 amino acids long. CDR1 and CDR2 from the germline V gene are LNHDA and SQIVND (reference sequence). The CDR3 protein is CASSIRLGQPQHF. The CDR3 coding sequence is TGTGCCAGTAGTATTCGGCTTGGTCAGCCCCAGCATTTT.

This clone was seen just once. The chain is built from TRBV4-1 and TRBJ2-7, with 10 nucleotides matching TRBD2. V was pared by 0 bases and J by 4 bases, with 3 bases of the junction left unmatched. Germline V CDR1 and CDR2: MGHRA, YSYEKL. This CDR3 spans 15 amino acids. Written as DNA, the CDR3 is TGCGCCAGCAGCCAAGAGGGTAGCGGGAGGTACGAGCAGTACTTC. Residues: CASSQEGSGRYEQYF.

The chain couples TRBV29-1 to TRBJ2-7, with a tentative D call TRBD2 (5 bases). This CDR3 contains 13 residues. Per germline, CDR1 SQVTM and CDR2 ANQGSEA. V lost 4 bases to trimming and J lost 3 bases, with 13 bases between them. CDR3: CSVVLILDYEQYF. The CDR3 nucleotides are TGCAGCGTTGTCCTCATACTAGACTACGAGCAGTACTTC.

This chain uses TRBV5-1 with TRBJ2-7, with a weak D call TRBD2 (6 bases). V lost 4 bases and J 6 bases, leaving 14 bases between the germline ends. From germline, CDR1 is SGHRS and CDR2 YFSETQ. The CDR3 spans 13 residues. DNA for the CDR3: TGCGCCAGCAGCGTCAGGTGGGGAGGCGAGCAGTACTTC. As protein: CASSVRWGGEQYF.

The genes are TRBV5-1 and TRBJ2-3; the match to TRBD2 covers 7 bases. Germline CDR1 reads SGHRS; CDR2 reads YFSETQ. The CDR3 contains 14 residues. Unmatched junction bases numbered 6, after V lost 6 bases and J lost 2 bases. The DNA for the CDR3 is TGCGCCAGCACCCTCGGGACTAACACAGATACGCAGTATTTT. As protein: CASTLGTNTDTQYF.

The chain couples TRBV6-1 to TRBJ2-7, with no clear D. The V end lost 6 bases, the J end lost 2 bases, and 5 bases lay between the germline ends. Looked up from germline, CDR1 is MNHNS and CDR2 is SASEGT. The CDR3 extends over 11 amino acids. CDR3 residues: CASRAAYEQYF. The CDR3 coding sequence is TGTGCCAGCAGGGCAGCCTACGAGCAGTACTTC.

The rearrangement links TRBV2 to TRBJ2-7; 14 nucleotides line up with TRBD2. This CDR3 contains 15 residues. Germline assignment: CDR1 SNHLY and CDR2 FYNNEI. V shed 6 bases, J shed 5 bases, and the junction held 6 bases outside the gene matches. The CDR3 nucleotides read TGTGCCAGCAGGGGACTAGCGGGAGCAGAACACGAGCAGTACTTC. Translated: CASRGLAGAEHEQYF. Full variable domain (missing parts from reference TRBV2 and TRBJ2-7): EPEVTQTPSHQVTQMGQEVILRCVPISNHLYFYWYRQILGQKVEFLVSFYNNEISEKSEIFDDQFSVERPDGSNFTLKIRSTKLEDSAMYFCASRGLAGAEHEQYFGPGTRLTVT.

The chain couples TRBV28 to TRBJ1-2; D gene uncertain. V was trimmed by 1 base and J by 8 bases, leaving 11 bases between them. Germline V gene lookup returns CDR1 MDHEN and CDR2 SYDVKM. This CDR3 spans 13 amino acids. The CDR3 region has the DNA TGTGCCAGCAGTTTATCATGGGAGTACGGCTACACCTTC. This translates into CASSLSWEYGYTF.

This clone has ten or more counts. The rearrangement joins TRBV28 to TRBJ1-5; D call uncertain. This CDR3 contains 12 residues. With 10 bases removed from V and 3 bases from J, the gap between germline ends came to 10 bases. The germline V gene encodes CDR1 MDHEN and CDR2 SYDVKM. CDR3 DNA: TGTGCCACCCTCGGGAACAATCAGCCCCAGCATTTT. Translating it yields CATLGNNQPQHF. The whole variable domain, filled in from reference TRBV28 and TRBJ1-5, reads DVKVTQSSRYLVKRTGEKVFLECVQDMDHENMFWYRQDPGLGLRLIYFSYDVKMKEKGDIPEGYSVSREKKERFSLILESASTNQTSMYLCATLGNNQPQHFGDGTRLSIL.

The chain recombines TRBV23-1 with TRBJ2-5; 9 bases are shared with TRBD1. TRBV23-1 is an ORF, and what it does is uncertain. The CDR3 sequence is 12 residues long. The DNA for the CDR3 is TGCGTCCCGGACAGGGGTATCGAGACCCAGTACTTC. It is translated as CVPDRGIETQYF.